This TCR beta chain was recovered during a study of blood T cell repertoires in COVID-19. Study-wide context: The United States, Italy and Spain supplied acute and convalescent COVID-19 samples. Sample material is recorded as cDNA or gDNA derived from T cells, B-cell-depleted T cells, or PBMCs.

The germline gives CDR1 SGDLS, CDR2 YYNGEE. Trimming took 2 bases from V and 2 from J, leaving 20 bases between them. The CDR3 covers 18 residues. Original methodology: Nucleated cell counts were estimated from reference gene primer amplification. TCRdb's table, derived via immunoSEQ multiplex PCR, lists solely in-frame clones and lacks some. V and J calls and clone size follow that table, whereas D and trimming were derived from the DNA. The table shows approximately 200,000 clones, with approximately 83% occurring only once. Sequenced: peripheral blood. This clonotype was sampled from an older woman with acute or convalescent COVID-19. This sequence joins TRBV9 and TRBJ1-3; perhaps TRBD1 as D (5 bases). The chain's CDR3 is CASSVGTSGLNPGNTIYF. As DNA, the CDR3 is TGTGCCAGCAGCGTTGGTACGTCAGGGCTAAATCCTGGAAACACCATATATTTT. Full variable domain (outside the CDR3, taken from reference TRBV9 and TRBJ1-3): DSGVTQTPKHLITATGQRVTLRCSPRSGDLSVYWYQQSLDQGLQFLIQYYNGEERAKGNILERFSAQQFPDLHSELNLSSLELGDSALYFCASSVGTSGLNPGNTIYFGEGSWLTVV.